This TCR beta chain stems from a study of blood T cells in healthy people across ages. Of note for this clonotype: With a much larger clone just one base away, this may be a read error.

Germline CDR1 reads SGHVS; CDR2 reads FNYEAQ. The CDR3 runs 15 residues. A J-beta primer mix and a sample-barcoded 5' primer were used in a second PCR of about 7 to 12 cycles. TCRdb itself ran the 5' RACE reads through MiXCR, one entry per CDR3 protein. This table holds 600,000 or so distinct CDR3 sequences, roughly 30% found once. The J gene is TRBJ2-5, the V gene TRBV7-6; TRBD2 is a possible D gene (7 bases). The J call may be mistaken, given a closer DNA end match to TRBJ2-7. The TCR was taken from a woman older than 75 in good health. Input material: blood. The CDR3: CVSSPNARGLSEQYF. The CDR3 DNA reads TGTGTCAGCAGCCCGAACGCGCGGGGGCTTAGCGAGCAGTACTTC.